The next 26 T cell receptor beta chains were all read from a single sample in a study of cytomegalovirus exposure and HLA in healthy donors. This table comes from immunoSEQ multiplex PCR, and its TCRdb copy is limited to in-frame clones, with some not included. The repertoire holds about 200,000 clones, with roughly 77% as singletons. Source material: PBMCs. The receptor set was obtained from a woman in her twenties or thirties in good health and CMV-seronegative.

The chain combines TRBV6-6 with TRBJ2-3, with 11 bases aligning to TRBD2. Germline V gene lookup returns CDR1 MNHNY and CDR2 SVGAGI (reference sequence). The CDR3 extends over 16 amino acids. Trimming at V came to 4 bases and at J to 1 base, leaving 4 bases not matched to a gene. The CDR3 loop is CASSFLLAGGTDTQYF. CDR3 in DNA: TGTGCCAGCAGTTTTCTACTAGCGGGGGGCACAGATACGCAGTATTTT.

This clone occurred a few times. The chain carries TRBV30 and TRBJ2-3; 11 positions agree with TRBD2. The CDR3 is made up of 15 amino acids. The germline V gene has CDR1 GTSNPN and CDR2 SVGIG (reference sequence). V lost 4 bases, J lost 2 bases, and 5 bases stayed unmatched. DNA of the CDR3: TGTGCCTGGACCCTTAGCGGGGGGGCCACAGATACGCAGTATTTT. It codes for CAWTLSGGATDTQYF.

CDR3 region: CASSVGLGTDREGEQYF. For the CDR3, the DNA is TGTGCCAGCAGCGTAGGTCTTGGGACTGACAGGGAAGGCGAGCAGTACTTC. V usage is TRBV9 and J usage is TRBJ2-7; weak D call: TRBD1 (7 bases). CDR1 SGDLS and CDR2 YYNGEE come from the germline V gene. Trimming removed 0 bases from V and 6 bases from J, with 22 bases in between. CDR3 length: 17 residues.

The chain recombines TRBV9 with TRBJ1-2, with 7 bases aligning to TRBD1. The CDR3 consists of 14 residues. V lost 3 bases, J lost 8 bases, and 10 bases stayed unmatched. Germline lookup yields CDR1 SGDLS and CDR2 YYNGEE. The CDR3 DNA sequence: TGTGCCAGCAGCGCACAGGGGTACTATTTCGGCTACACCTTC. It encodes CASSAQGYYFGYTF.

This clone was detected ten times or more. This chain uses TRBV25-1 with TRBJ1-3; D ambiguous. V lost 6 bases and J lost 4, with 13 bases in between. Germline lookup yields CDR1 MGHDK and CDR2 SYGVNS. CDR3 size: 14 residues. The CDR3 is CASSSIKRGNTIYF. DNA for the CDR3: TGTGCCAGCAGCTCTATTAAGAGGGGAAACACCATATATTTT.

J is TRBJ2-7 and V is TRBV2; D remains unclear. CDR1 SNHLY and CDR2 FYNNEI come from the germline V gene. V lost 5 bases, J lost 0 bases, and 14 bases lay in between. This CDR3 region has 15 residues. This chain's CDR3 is CASSPEASTSYEQYF. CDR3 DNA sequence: TGTGCCAGCAGTCCCGAGGCTTCAACCTCCTACGAGCAGTACTTC.

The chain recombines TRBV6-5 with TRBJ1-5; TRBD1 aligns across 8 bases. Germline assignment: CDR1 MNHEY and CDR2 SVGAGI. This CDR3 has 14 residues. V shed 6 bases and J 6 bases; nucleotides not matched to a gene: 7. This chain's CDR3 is CASRDRERAQPQHF. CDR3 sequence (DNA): TGTGCCAGCAGGGACAGGGAGAGGGCTCAGCCCCAGCATTTT.

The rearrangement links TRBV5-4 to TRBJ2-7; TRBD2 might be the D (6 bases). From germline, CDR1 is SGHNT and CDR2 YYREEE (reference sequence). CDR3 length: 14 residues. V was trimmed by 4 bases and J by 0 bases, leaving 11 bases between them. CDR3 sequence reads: CASSPGLASYEQYF. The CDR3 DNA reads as TGTGCCAGCAGCCCGGGACTGGCCTCCTACGAGCAGTACTTC.

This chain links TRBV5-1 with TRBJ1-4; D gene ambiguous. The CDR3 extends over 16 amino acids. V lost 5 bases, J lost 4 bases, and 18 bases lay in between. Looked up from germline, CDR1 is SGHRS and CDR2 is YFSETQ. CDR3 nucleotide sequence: TGCGCCAGCAGTCCAACCCCGGCAGGCCTTAATGAAAAACTGTTTTTT. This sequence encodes CASSPTPAGLNEKLFF. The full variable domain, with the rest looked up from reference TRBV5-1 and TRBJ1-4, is KAGVTQTPRYLIKTRGQQVTLSCSPISGHRSVSWYQQTPGQGLQFLFEYFSETQRNKGNFPGRFSGRQFSNSRSEMNVSTLELGDSALYLCASSPTPAGLNEKLFFGSGTQLSVL.

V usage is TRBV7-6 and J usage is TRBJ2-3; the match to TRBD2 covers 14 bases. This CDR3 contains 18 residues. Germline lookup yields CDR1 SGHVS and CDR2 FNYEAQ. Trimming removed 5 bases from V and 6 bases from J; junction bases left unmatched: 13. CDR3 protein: CASSPHGTSGSSRDTQYF. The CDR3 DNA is TGTGCCAGCAGCCCTCACGGGACTAGCGGGAGTAGTCGGGATACGCAGTATTTT.

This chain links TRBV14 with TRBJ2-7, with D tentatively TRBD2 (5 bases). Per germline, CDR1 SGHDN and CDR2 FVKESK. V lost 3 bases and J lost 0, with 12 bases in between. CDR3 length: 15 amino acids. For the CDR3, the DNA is TGTGCCAGCAGCCAGCTAGACTACAACTCCTACGAGCAGTACTTC. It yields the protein CASSQLDYNSYEQYF.

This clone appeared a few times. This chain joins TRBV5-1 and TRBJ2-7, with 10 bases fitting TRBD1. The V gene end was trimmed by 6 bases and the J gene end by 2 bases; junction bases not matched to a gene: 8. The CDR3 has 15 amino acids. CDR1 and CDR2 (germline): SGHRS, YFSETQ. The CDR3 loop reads CASTITGTGAYEQYF. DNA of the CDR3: TGCGCCAGCACCATAACCGGGACAGGGGCCTACGAGCAGTACTTC.

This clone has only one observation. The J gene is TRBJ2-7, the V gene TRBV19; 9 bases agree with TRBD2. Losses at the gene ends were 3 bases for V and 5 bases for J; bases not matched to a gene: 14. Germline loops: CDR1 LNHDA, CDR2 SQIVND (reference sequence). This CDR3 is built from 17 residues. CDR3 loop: CASSIHSTRGGQNEQYF. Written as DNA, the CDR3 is TGTGCCAGTAGTATCCATTCCACGCGGGGGGGCCAAAACGAGCAGTACTTC.

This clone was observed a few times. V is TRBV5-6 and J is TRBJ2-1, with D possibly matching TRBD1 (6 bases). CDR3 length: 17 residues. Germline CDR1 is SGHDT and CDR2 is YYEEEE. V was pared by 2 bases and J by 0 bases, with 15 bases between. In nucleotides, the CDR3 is TGTGCCAGCAGCTTCTCCTCGGGACACATCTCCTACAATGAGCAGTTCTTC. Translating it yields CASSFSSGHISYNEQFF.

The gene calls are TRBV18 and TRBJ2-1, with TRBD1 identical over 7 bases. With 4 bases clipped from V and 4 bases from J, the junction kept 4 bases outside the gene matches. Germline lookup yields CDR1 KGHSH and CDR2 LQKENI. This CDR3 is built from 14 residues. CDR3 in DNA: TGTGCCAGCTCACGGGACAGTGAATACAATGAGCAGTTCTTC. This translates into CASSRDSEYNEQFF.

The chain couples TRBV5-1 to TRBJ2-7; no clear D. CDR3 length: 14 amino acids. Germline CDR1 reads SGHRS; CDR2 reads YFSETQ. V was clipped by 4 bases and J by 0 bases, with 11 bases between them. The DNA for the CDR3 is TGCGCCAGCAGCCCCACGGCGGTCTCCTACGAGCAGTACTTC. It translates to CASSPTAVSYEQYF.

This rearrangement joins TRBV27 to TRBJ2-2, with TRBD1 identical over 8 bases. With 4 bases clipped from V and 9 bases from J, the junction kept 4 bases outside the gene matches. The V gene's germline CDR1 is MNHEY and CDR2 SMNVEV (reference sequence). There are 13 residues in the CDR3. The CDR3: CASSSRQGRELFF. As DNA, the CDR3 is TGTGCCAGCAGTTCCCGACAGGGGAGGGAGCTGTTTTTT.

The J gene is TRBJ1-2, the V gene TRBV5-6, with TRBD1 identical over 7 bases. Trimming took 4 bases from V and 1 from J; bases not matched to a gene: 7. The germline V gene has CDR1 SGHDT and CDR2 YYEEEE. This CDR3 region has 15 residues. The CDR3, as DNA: TGTGCCAGCAGCCCTCCCGGGACAGTTAACTATGGCTACACCTTC. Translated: CASSPPGTVNYGYTF.

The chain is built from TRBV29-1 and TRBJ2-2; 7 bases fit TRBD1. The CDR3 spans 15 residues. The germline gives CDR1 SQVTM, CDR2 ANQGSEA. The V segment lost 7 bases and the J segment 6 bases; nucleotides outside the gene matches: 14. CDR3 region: CSAITDRAGAGELFF. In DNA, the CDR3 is TGCAGCGCAATTACCGACAGGGCGGGCGCCGGGGAGCTGTTTTTT.

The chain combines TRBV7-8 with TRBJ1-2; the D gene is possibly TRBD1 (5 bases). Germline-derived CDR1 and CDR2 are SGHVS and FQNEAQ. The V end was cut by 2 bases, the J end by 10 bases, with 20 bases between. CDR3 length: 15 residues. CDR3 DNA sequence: TGTGCCAGCAGCTTAAGGAGTGCAGCAGGGAATGACTACACCTTC. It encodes CASSLRSAAGNDYTF.

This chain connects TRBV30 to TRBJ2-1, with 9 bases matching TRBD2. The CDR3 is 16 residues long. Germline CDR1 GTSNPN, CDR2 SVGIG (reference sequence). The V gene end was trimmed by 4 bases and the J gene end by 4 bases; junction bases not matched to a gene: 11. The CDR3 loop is CAWMPWGLASYNEQFF. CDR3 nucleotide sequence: TGTGCCTGGATGCCCTGGGGACTAGCTTCATACAATGAGCAGTTCTTC.

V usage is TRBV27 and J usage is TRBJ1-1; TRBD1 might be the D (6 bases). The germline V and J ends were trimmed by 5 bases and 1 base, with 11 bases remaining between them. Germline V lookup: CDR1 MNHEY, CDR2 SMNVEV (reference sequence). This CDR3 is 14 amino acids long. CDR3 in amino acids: CASSLGQSNTEAFF. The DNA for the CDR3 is TGTGCCAGCAGTCTCGGACAGTCGAACACTGAAGCTTTCTTT.

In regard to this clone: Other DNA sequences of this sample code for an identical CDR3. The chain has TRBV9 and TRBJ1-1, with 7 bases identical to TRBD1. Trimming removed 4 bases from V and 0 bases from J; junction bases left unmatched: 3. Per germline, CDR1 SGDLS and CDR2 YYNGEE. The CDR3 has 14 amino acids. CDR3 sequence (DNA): TGTGCCAGCAGCCGGACAGGCGTGAACACTGAAGCTTTCTTT. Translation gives CASSRTGVNTEAFF.

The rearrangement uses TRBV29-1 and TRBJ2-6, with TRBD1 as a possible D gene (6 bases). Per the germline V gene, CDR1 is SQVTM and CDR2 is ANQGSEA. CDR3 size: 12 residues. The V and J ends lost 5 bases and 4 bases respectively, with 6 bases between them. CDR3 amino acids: CSVQGGANVLTF. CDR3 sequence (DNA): TGCAGCGTTCAGGGGGGGGCCAACGTCCTGACTTTC.

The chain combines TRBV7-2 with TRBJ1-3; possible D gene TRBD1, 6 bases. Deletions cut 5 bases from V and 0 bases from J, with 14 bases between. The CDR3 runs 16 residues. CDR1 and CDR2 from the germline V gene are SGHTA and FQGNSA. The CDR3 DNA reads TGTGCCAGCAGCCGAACTGGGACAAACTCTGGAAACACCATATATTTT. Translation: CASSRTGTNSGNTIYF.

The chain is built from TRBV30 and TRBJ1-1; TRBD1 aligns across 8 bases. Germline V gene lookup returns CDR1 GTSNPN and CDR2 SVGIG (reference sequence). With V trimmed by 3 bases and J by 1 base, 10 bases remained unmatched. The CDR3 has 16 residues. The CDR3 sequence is CAWREWTGKGNTEAFF. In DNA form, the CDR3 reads TGTGCCTGGAGGGAATGGACAGGGAAGGGGAACACTGAAGCTTTCTTT.